One and the same sample provided the 12 T cell receptor beta chains below, sequenced in a study of Graves' ophthalmopathy and Graves' hyperthyroidism (dated 2018 in TCRdb). Sequencing was performed on an Illumina HiSeq 2000. TCR beta CDR3 regions were amplified from RNA transcripts for repertoire sequencing. The first round was an RT-PCR using HTBI primers with the Qiagen OneStep RT-PCR kit, and this first round was followed by a second-round multiplex PCR, then size selection and purification. TCRdb passed the public sequencing reads through fastp at Q25 and MiXCR, retaining productive beta sequences. Each record represents a unique CDR3 protein, reported with the most common genes and DNA among its rows. The sample table holds some 48,000 distinct CDR3 sequences, of which roughly 52% were seen once. The ten largest account for 23% of the sample. Sequencing used peripheral blood. These receptors all stem from an adult man with Graves' ophthalmopathy.

This clonotype has a count of ten or more. The CDR3 DNA follows: TGTGCCAGCAGTATTACAGGAGGGGGAGAAAAACTGTTTTTT. This encodes CASSITGGGEKLFF. The genes are TRBV2 and TRBJ1-4, with D perhaps TRBD1 (6 bases). The length of the CDR3 is 14 residues. V gave up 5 bases and J gave up 8 bases, with 15 bases separating them. Germline lookup yields CDR1 SNHLY and CDR2 FYNNEI.

This chain joins TRBV10-2 and TRBJ2-2; possibly TRBD2 for D (5 bases). Germline CDR1 WSHSY, CDR2 SAAADI. V lost 7 bases to trimming and J lost 5 bases, with 17 bases between them. This CDR3 contains 15 residues. In DNA, the CDR3 is TGCGCCAGCATCGCTCTAGCCTCGTGGACCGGGGAGCTGTTTTTT. Protein sequence: CASIALASWTGELFF.

This clonotype occurred many times. The gene calls are TRBV20-1 and TRBJ1-1; 12 bases align to TRBD1. V trimming: 3 bases; J trimming: 8 bases; junction bases outside the gene matches: 19. The CDR3 consists of 18 residues. CDR1 is DFQATT, CDR2 SNEGSKA, per germline (reference sequence). CDR3 DNA sequence: TGCAGTGCTAGGTCGGGACAGGGGGCGCGTACCACCAAGAAGGAAGCTTTCTTT. Translation gives CSARSGQGARTTKKEAFF.

The J gene is TRBJ1-1, the V gene TRBV2; no clear D gene. CDR1 is SNHLY and CDR2 is FYNNEI in the germline V gene. V gave up 11 bases and J gave up 7 bases, with 8 bases separating them. This CDR3 has 9 amino acids. For the CDR3, the DNA is TGTGCCGGAACAGATGAAGCTTTCTTT. It translates to CAGTDEAFF.

The V call is TRBV6-2 or TRBV6-3, the J call TRBJ2-5; D is perhaps TRBD1 (8 bases). CDR3 size: 13 residues. V was shortened by 7 bases and J by 4 bases, with 13 bases between the two germline ends. CDR1 and CDR2 (germline): MNHEY, SVGEGT. The chain's CDR3 is CASTQGGRETQYF. CDR3 sequence (DNA): TGTGCCAGCACACAGGGGGGGAGAGAGACCCAGTACTTC.

This clonotype was counted at least ten times. V is TRBV5-8 and J is TRBJ2-1; TRBD2 matches 9 bases. CDR1 and CDR2 (germline): SGHTS, YDEGEE. J gave up 9 bases and V 3 bases, and 7 bases lay outside the gene matches. The CDR3 length is 14 residues. CDR3 DNA sequence: TGTGCCAGCAGCTGGGATAGCGGGAGTGGTGAGCAGTTCTTC. Its translation is CASSWDSGSGEQFF.

This clonotype is medium-sized. This rearrangement joins TRBV10-2 to TRBJ2-1; D is uncertain. CDR1 is WSHSY and CDR2 is SAAADI in the germline V gene. V gave up 2 bases and J gave up 0 bases, with 8 bases separating them. CDR3 length equals 15 residues. The CDR3 here is CASSERQLSYNEQFF. In nucleotides, the CDR3 is TGCGCCAGCAGTGAGAGGCAGCTCTCCTACAATGAGCAGTTCTTC.

In its sample, this clonotype was seen many times. The V gene is TRBV5-8, the J gene TRBJ1-2, with TRBD1 identical over 7 bases. In germline, CDR1 is SGHTS, CDR2 YDEGEE. V trimming: 2 bases; J trimming: 7 bases; junction bases outside the gene matches: 2. CDR3 length: 12 amino acids. The CDR3 reads CASSFGQAGYTF. DNA for the CDR3: TGTGCCAGCAGCTTTGGACAGGCTGGCTACACCTTC.

This clonotype was observed a handful of times. This chain connects TRBV2 to TRBJ1-5; D may be TRBD1 (6 bases). Trimming removed 7 bases at V and 11 bases at J, with 24 bases between. Germline CDR1 reads SNHLY; CDR2 reads FYNNEI. The CDR3 spans 15 residues. CDR3 amino acids: CASTSPGQRQETQHF. The CDR3 nucleotides are TGTGCCAGCACCTCCCCAGGACAGCGCCAAGAGACCCAGCATTTT.

There are many counts of this clonotype. This rearrangement joins TRBV9 to TRBJ2-5; TRBD2 matches at 13 bases. The CDR3 contains 16 residues. V lost 3 bases to trimming and J lost 5 bases; unmatched junction nucleotides: 7. The germline gives CDR1 SGDLS, CDR2 YYNGEE. This CDR3 is CASSGTSGGGRETQYF. CDR3 in DNA: TGTGCCAGCAGCGGCACTAGCGGGGGGGGGAGGGAGACCCAGTACTTC.

This clonotype was detected many times. The chain carries TRBV6-5 and TRBJ2-7; D is unclear. Looked up from germline, CDR1 is MNHEY and CDR2 is SVGAGI. This CDR3 has 11 amino acids. V was trimmed by 5 bases and J by 6 bases, leaving 8 bases between them. In nucleotides, the CDR3 is TGTGCCAGCAGTACGGTCGGCGAGCAGTACTTC. Protein product: CASSTVGEQYF.

This clonotype was observed once. The chain joins TRBV7-8 to TRBJ2-2; 8 positions match TRBD1. The V and J ends lost 4 bases and 4 bases, in that order; junction bases with no gene match: 8. The CDR3 has 16 residues. CDR1 is SGHVS, CDR2 FQNEAQ, per germline. CDR3 in DNA: TGTGCCAGCAGCTACACCGGGACAGGAGCCACCGGGGAGCTGTTTTTT. Protein sequence: CASSYTGTGATGELFF.